Sequencing of this TCR beta chain was carried out in a study of T cell repertoires in cytomegalovirus infection. Overall study: Through public TCR beta signatures, both CMV infection and matching HLA type were indicated.

TCRdb used MiXCR to reprocess the reads, holding one entry per CDR3 protein. The sample holds roughly 180,000 distinct CDR3 sequences, approximately 28% seen once. There are 14 residues in the CDR3. CDR1 and CDR2 from the germline V gene are SQVTM and ANQGSEA. The V segment lost 4 bases and the J segment 5 bases; nucleotides outside the gene matches: 9. The chain has TRBV29-1 and TRBJ2-5; 8 bases match TRBD1. Sample: PBMCs. The sequence came from a human donor in good health (CMV status not recorded). Some clones in this sample may be carry-over from other donors' samples. The CDR3 region is CSVASRTGRETQYF. The DNA of the CDR3 is TGCAGCGTTGCAAGTCGGACAGGGAGGGAGACCCAGTACTTC.